This TCR beta chain was found in a study of blood T cell repertoires in COVID-19. Method: immunoSEQ multiplex PCR; TCRdb's copy keeps in-frame clones and lacks some. The sample lists 70,000 to 95,000 clones; roughly four fifths were seen once. This clone has more than one count but fewer than ten. The CDR3 extends over 14 amino acids. CDR1 and CDR2 from the germline V gene are MNHEY and SMNVEV (reference sequence). J gave up 7 bases and V 5 bases, and 7 bases lay outside the gene matches. The sample taken for sequencing was peripheral blood. The chain is built from TRBV27 and TRBJ2-7; 11 bases align to TRBD1. This clonotype originated in a human donor in a cohort sampled during active COVID-19. The CDR3 DNA reads as TGTGCCAGCAGTAGGGGACAGGGGGTTCGGGAGCAGTACTTC. Amino acids: CASSRGQGVREQYF.